Sequencing of this TCR beta chain was carried out in a study of blood T cell repertoires in COVID-19. This clone was detected once. Data came from immunoSEQ multiplex PCR; TCRdb stores just in-frame clones and leaves some out. The sample consists of roughly 250,000 clones, around 80% of them appearing once. CDR3 length: 15 residues. Germline V lookup: CDR1 LNHDA, CDR2 SQIVND (reference sequence). The V gene lost 5 bases and the J gene lost 2 bases, with 15 bases spanning the gap. The sequenced sample was peripheral blood. The V and J genes are TRBV19 and TRBJ1-2, with a tentative D call TRBD1 (5 bases). The TCR originated in a woman aged 40 to 49 with active or convalescent COVID-19. The CDR3 DNA reads TGTGCCAGTAGTCCCGGACATAACATCAACTATGGCTACACCTTC. It yields the protein CASSPGHNINYGYTF. The full variable domain, its missing parts supplied by reference TRBV19 and TRBJ1-2, is DGGITQSPKYLFRKEGQNVTLSCEQNLNHDAMYWYRQDPGQGLRLIYYSQIVNDFQKGDIAEGYSVSREKKESFPLTVTSAQKNPTAFYLCASSPGHNINYGYTFGSGTRLTVV.